This T cell receptor (beta chain) was obtained from a study of tumor-infiltrating lymphocytes in primary liver carcinoma (dated by TCRdb to the late 2010s). Background on the whole study: Roughly five patients with histopathologically diagnosed primary liver carcinoma underwent surgical resection in China between 2015 and March 2016. Of the five patients (three men and two women, aged 30 to 69 years), four had hepatocellular carcinoma and one had combined HCC and intrahepatic cholangiocarcinoma. Tumors of the five patients were stage T1-T3 N0M0 with maximum diameters of about 4.2 to 10 cm. Each sample produced about 3.5 to 7.13 million productive TCRbeta reads, and read depth showed no significant difference between tissue types. TCRbeta repertoire sequencing, expression microarrays and whole-exome sequencing were combined in the study across five regions of each liver tumor, with adjacent normal tissue and blood also included. A total of some 35 specimens from 5 patients underwent TCRbeta repertoire sequencing, comprising around 25 tumor regions, 5 adjacent noncancerous liver tissues and 5 peripheral blood samples. Technical replicate repertoires showed high reproducibility, with mean shared-clone rates roughly 0.87 and correlation coefficients above 0.95. What the work shows at the level of the full study, not this receptor alone: Because the samples were bulk and unsorted, CD4+ and CD8+ T cell repertoires could not be compared. Because only the TCR beta chain was sequenced and unpaired alpha chains were not captured, true repertoire diversity is likely underestimated. Repertoire overlap was found to be higher between tumor regions (mean roughly 36%) than between tumor-adjacent (about 17%) or tumor-blood (around 15%) pairs, consistent with antigen-driven expansion. Compared with blood, tumors had a significantly larger share of the repertoire taken up by the top 250 clones (p = 0.039). Only five or six patients were included in the study, and the authors note that the findings should be validated in a larger study.

This clonotype has ten or more counts. Its antigen specificity is not known. There are no base qualities to consult, and no much larger clone falls within one base. Blood RNA was extracted from unsorted whole blood with TRIzol reagent; germline DNA came from the DNeasy Blood & Tissue kit. At the time of sampling, the patients had chronic HBV infection and had not received any treatment. About 3.6 milliliters of peripheral blood were collected into K2EDTA tubes before surgery. The CDR3 goes from the cysteine to the phenylalanine over 16 residues. Just the 48-base CDR3 DNA is kept, in frame starting at base 1. Relative to germline, V is 4 bases shorter and J is 2 bases shorter, with 16 bases between their ends. CDR1 and CDR2 (SGHVS, FQNEAQ) derive from the germline V gene. Starting from approximately 0.5 ug total RNA, TCRbeta-specific cDNA was produced by reverse transcription with a constant-region primer and ProtoScript II reverse transcriptase. The TCRbeta libraries were prepared through three rounds of nested multiplex PCR following a slightly modified ARM-PCR procedure. Each of the first two PCR rounds ran for nine to ten cycles and used multiplex TRBV1-TRBV30 forward primers together with a Cbeta reverse primer. Sample barcodes and Illumina adapters were added in a final 25-cycle PCR using Deep VentR polymerase. Before sequencing, amplicons between 200 and 500 bp were purified from gel using a QIAquick gel extraction kit. TCRbeta amplicons were sequenced on an Illumina HiSeq 2500 with 250-bp paired-end reads. On the authors' methods: Trimmomatic v0.33 was used to quality-trim the reads, and FLASH v1.2.11 was used to merge paired reads so that full CDR3 sequences could be recovered. V, D and J germline segments were assigned to the rearranged TCRbeta sequences using MiGEC v1.2.1b. Clonotype statistics and Shannon-Wiener diversity indices were calculated with VDJtools v1.0.0. Except for diversity analysis, only each sample's 250 most abundant clonotypes were used in subsequent analyses to reduce sampling bias. TCRdb itself trimmed the public reads at Q25 with fastp, ran MiXCR and retained productive beta chains. Rows with a matching CDR3 protein are joined into one entry that keeps the most common DNA and genes. These V and J calls derive from TCRdb rather than the authors' analysis. This sample is represented by about 320,000 distinct CDR3 sequences; more than 55% of them were singletons. About 8.4% of the sample belongs to the ten largest clones.

Input material: peripheral blood. The chain is made from TRBV7-8 and TRBJ2-3; TRBD1 is a possible D gene, resting on 6 matching bases. This clonotype was obtained from a man aged 35 to 55 with primary liver carcinoma and hepatitis B virus infection. The CDR3 protein sequence reads: CASSSPSTGFTDTQYF. The nucleotides are TGTGCCAGCAGCTCACCTTCTACAGGGTTCACAGATACGCAGTATTTT. The full variable domain, completed from the reference TRBV7-8 and TRBJ2-3 proteins outside the CDR3, reads GAGVSQSPRYKVAKRGQDVALRCDPISGHVSLFWYQQALGQGPEFLTYFQNEAQLDKSGLPSDRFFAERPEGSVSTLKIQRTQQEDSAVYLCASSSPSTGFTDTQYFGPGTRLTVL.